The clone carrying this TCR beta chain was observed a few times. The sample belongs to a study of T cells in Graves' hyperthyroidism and ophthalmopathy. Amplified regions were TCR beta CDR3 sequences from RNA transcripts. With the HTBI primer set, the TCR CDR3 went through a first round of RT-PCR. TCRdb itself ran the multiplex PCR reads through MiXCR, one entry per CDR3 protein. Of some 800,000 distinct CDR3 sequences in the sample, 38% are singletons; the top ten hold 7.5% to 9.5%. The germline CDR1 and CDR2 sequences are MGHRA and YSYEKL. V lost 4 bases and J lost 0; bases outside the gene matches: 3. The CDR3 contains 15 residues.

The sequenced material came from blood. This chain links TRBV4-1 with TRBJ1-5; 7 bases line up with TRBD1. The clonotype originates from a man aged 18 to 30 with Graves' hyperthyroidism. CDR3 loop: CASSPNRGSNQPQHF. For the CDR3, the DNA is TGCGCCAGCAGCCCCAACAGGGGTAGCAATCAGCCCCAGCATTTT.